Each of the 6 T cell receptor beta chains below was sequenced from the same sample in a study of cytomegalovirus exposure and HLA in healthy donors. This PCR relied on a set of 60 Vbeta primers and 13 Jbeta primers. Generated by immunoSEQ multiplex PCR, the TCRdb table keeps only in-frame clones and is missing some. The data hold about 100,000 clones, with about 74% observed a single time. Sequenced input: PBMCs. All receptors come from a woman between 18 and 29 years old in good health and CMV-seropositive.

The chain links TRBV5-1 to TRBJ2-1; TRBD2 agrees at 8 bases. V shed 2 bases, J shed 2 bases, and the junction held 6 bases outside the gene matches. The germline gives CDR1 SGHRS, CDR2 YFSETQ. The length of the CDR3 is 16 residues. Here the CDR3 reads CASSFLAGMTYNEQFF. As DNA, the CDR3 is TGCGCCAGCAGCTTTCTAGCGGGCATGACCTACAATGAGCAGTTCTTC.

As to this clone: An end of the junction differs from the germline gene, which may be a read error. The chain has TRBV9 and TRBJ1-1; 7 bases are a match to TRBD1. Per germline, CDR1 SGDLS and CDR2 YYNGEE. This CDR3 comprises 15 residues. This CDR3 is CAGSNRRTGSTEAFF. The DNA of the CDR3 is TGTGCCGGCAGCAATCGAAGGACAGGATCCACTGAAGCTTTCTTT. The full variable domain, in which reference TRBV9 and TRBJ1-1 provide the parts outside the CDR3, is DSGVTQTPKHLITATGQRVTLRCSPRSGDLSVYWYQQSLDQGLQFLIQYYNGEERAKGNILERFSAQQFPDLHSELNLSSLELGDSALYFCAGSNRRTGSTEAFFGQGTRLTVV.

In the case of this clone: A junction boundary mismatches the germline segment, possibly from a read error. The chain links TRBV6-5 to TRBJ1-2; 7 bases are a match to TRBD1. This CDR3 contains 14 residues. Germline V CDR1 and CDR2: MNHEY, SVGAGI. This chain's CDR3 is CASSYLQGISGYTF. Here the CDR3 DNA reads TGTGCCAGCAGCTACTTACAGGGGATTAGTGGCTACACCTTC.

The CDR3 DNA reads TGTGCCAGCAGCTTGGACAGCTCGAACACTGAAGCTTTCTTT. It encodes CASSLDSSNTEAFF. This chain connects TRBV5-6 to TRBJ1-1, with unresolved D. The V and J ends lost 0 bases and 1 base respectively, with 7 bases between them. The germline gives CDR1 SGHDT, CDR2 YYEEEE. The CDR3 extends over 14 amino acids.

The genes are TRBV27 and TRBJ2-1, with 10 nucleotides matching TRBD2. After removal of 6 bases from V and 7 bases from J, the junction contained 9 bases not matched to a gene. Looked up from germline, CDR1 is MNHEY and CDR2 is SMNVEV (reference sequence). There are 15 residues in the CDR3. The CDR3 loop is CASSIWASGSNEQFF. The DNA for the CDR3 is TGTGCCAGCAGCATTTGGGCTAGCGGGAGTAATGAGCAGTTCTTC.

The rearrangement uses TRBV28 and TRBJ2-6; D might be TRBD2 (6 bases). The length of the CDR3 is 15 residues. The germline CDR1 and CDR2 sequences are MDHEN and SYDVKM. Trimming removed 2 bases from V and 2 bases from J, with 7 bases in between. The DNA for the CDR3 is TGTGCCAGCAGTTTAGGCGGGGCTGGGGCCAACGTCCTGACTTTC. It specifies CASSLGGAGANVLTF.